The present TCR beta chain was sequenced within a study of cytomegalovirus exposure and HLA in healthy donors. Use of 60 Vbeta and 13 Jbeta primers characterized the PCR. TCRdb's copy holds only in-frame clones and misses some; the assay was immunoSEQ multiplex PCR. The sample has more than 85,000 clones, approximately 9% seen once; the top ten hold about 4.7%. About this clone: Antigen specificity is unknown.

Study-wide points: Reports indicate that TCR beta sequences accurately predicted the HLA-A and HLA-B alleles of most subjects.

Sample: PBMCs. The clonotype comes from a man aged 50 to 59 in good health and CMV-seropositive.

CDR3 residues: CASSLIAPYAEAFF. The CDR3 DNA is TGTGCCAGCAGTCTGATCGCCCCCTACGCTGAAGCTTTCTTT. J is TRBJ1-1 and V is TRBV28; D gene unclear. The length of the CDR3 is 14 residues. Germline V CDR1 and CDR2: MDHEN, SYDVKM. The V gene lost 5 bases and the J gene lost 6 bases, with 16 bases spanning the gap.